The 4 T cell receptor beta chains listed next were all sequenced from one sample in a study of cytomegalovirus exposure and HLA in healthy donors. Vbeta (60) and Jbeta (13) primers were used in the PCR. The data were produced by immunoSEQ multiplex PCR, yet TCRdb's version contains in-frame clones alone and is incomplete. The sample carries roughly 180,000 clones, around 75% recorded once. The sample was PBMCs. Receptors were obtained from a female donor in good health and CMV-seronegative.

The genes are TRBV6-5 and TRBJ2-5; tentative D call: TRBD1 (6 bases). Germline V gene sequence: CDR1 MNHEY, CDR2 SVGAGI. The CDR3 runs 13 residues. Trimming took off 7 bases at V and 4 bases at J, with 13 bases between the two ends. The CDR3 DNA is TGTGCCAGCACGGACAGTCTTATAGAGACCCAGTACTTC. Translated: CASTDSLIETQYF.

This clone was seen just once. CDR3 sequence (DNA): TGTGCCAGCAGCCGCATGGGCCGGGGGGAAAAACTGTTTTTT. Residues: CASSRMGRGEKLFF. V usage is TRBV7-8 and J usage is TRBJ1-4; D is possibly TRBD1 (5 bases). The CDR3 spans 14 residues. The germline gives CDR1 SGHVS, CDR2 FQNEAQ. Trimming removed 5 bases at V and 8 bases at J, with 15 bases between.

The chain combines TRBV5-1 with TRBJ2-7; tentatively, D is TRBD1 (5 bases). The germline V gene has CDR1 SGHRS and CDR2 YFSETQ. This CDR3 comprises 15 residues. Trimming shortened V by 5 bases and J by 3 bases, and 18 bases separated the two germline ends. The CDR3 DNA sequence: TGCGCCAGCAGACCTAACCTGGACACCCTCTACGAGCAGTACTTC. It codes for CASRPNLDTLYEQYF.

This clone showed up just a few times. The CDR3 DNA follows: TGCGCCAGCAGCTTTTCGAGCAATCAGCCCCAGCATTTT. This encodes CASSFSSNQPQHF. The rearrangement uses TRBV5-1 and TRBJ1-5, with D uncertain. Trimming shortened V by 2 bases and J by 1 base, and 4 bases separated the two germline ends. The germline CDR1 and CDR2 sequences are SGHRS and YFSETQ. This CDR3 region has 13 residues.